This T cell receptor beta chain was found in a study of post-analysis software for immune sequencing data. Study observations and caveats: Samples made in the same batch grouped tightly together by F measure. Controls showed significantly higher normalized Chao1 diversity than did multiple sclerosis patients.

Tagging with unique molecular identifiers was a feature of the TCR beta cDNA libraries. Researchers reported a few hundred thousand cDNA molecules coming from roughly 1 to 10 million T cells. One entry per CDR3 protein, called by TCRdb with MiXCR from the PCR reads. Of around 770,000 distinct CDR3 sequences detected, around 45% appear once; the ten largest clones hold 4.9%. This clonotype has just a few counts. The target antigen is unknown. This TCR derives from a girl aged 5 to 17 with multiple sclerosis. The sequencing sample was made of blood.

The CDR3 coding sequence is TGCGCCAGCAGCAGAACGGGCTCCTCGAGGGGAGCGGGAATCTACGAGCAGTACTTC. Protein: CASSRTGSSRGAGIYEQYF. The genes are TRBV5-1 and TRBJ2-7; 7 bases match TRBD2. This CDR3 has 19 residues. In germline, CDR1 is SGHRS, CDR2 YFSETQ. Trimming at V came to 4 bases and at J to 3 bases, leaving 22 bases not matched to a gene.